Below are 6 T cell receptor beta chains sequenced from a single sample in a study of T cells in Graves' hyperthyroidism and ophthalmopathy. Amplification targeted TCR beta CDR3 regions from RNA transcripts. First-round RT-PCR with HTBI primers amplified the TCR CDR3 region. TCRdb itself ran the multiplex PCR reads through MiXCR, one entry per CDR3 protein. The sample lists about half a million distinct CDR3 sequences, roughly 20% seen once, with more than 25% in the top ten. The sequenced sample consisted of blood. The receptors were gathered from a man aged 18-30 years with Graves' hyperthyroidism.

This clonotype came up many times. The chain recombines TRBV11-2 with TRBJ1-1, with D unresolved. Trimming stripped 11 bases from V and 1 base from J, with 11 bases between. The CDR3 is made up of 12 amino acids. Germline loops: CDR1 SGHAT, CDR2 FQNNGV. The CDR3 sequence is CAGWLKNTEAFF. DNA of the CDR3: TGTGCCGGCTGGCTCAAGAACACTGAAGCTTTCTTT.

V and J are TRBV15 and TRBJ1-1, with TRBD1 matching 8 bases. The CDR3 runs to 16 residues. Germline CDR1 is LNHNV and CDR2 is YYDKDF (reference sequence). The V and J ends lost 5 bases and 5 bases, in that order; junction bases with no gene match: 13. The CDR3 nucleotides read TGTGCCACCAGCCCGACCCAGACAGGGGTTTCTACTGAAGCTTTCTTT. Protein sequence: CATSPTQTGVSTEAFF. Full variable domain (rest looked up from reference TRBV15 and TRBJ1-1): DAMVIQNPRYQVTQFGKPVTLSCSQTLNHNVMYWYQQKSSQAPKLLFHYYDKDFNNEADTPDNFQSRRPNTSFCFLDIRSPGLGDTAMYLCATSPTQTGVSTEAFFGQGTRLTVV.

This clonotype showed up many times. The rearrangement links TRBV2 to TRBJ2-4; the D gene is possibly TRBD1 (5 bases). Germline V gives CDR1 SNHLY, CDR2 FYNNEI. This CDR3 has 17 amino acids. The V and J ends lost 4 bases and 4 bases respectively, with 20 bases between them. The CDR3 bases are TGTGCCAGCAGTGCATTAGGGTCTAGAAGGGGTAAAAACATTCAGTACTTC. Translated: CASSALGSRRGKNIQYF.

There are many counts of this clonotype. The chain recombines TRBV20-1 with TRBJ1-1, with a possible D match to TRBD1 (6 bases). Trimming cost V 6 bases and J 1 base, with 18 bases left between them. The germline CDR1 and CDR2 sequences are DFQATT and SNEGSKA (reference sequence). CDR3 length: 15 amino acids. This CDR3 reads CSADDVGQRNTEAFF. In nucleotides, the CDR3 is TGCAGTGCCGACGATGTCGGACAGCGGAACACTGAAGCTTTCTTT.

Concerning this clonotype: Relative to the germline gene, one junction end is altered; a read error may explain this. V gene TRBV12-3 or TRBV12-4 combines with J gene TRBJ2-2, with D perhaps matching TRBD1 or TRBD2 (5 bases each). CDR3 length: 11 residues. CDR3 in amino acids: CASRGLGELCF. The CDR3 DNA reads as TGTGCCAGCAGGGGGCTCGGGGAGCTGTGTTTT.

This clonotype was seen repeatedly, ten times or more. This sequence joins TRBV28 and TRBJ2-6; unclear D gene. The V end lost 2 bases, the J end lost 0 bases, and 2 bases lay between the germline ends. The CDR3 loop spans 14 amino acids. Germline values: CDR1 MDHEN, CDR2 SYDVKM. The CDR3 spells CASSLVSGANVLTF. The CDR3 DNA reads TGTGCCAGCAGTTTAGTCTCTGGGGCCAACGTCCTGACTTTC.